The present T cell receptor beta chain was sequenced within a study of T-cell memory formation after mild COVID-19. Study overall: TCR clusters were largely donor specific. Study-wide results and limits: Some responding clones appeared in pre-infection memory, suggesting cross-reactive memory joined.

Using its own MiXCR run on the 5' RACE reads, TCRdb lists one record per CDR3 protein. The sample yields more than 80,000 distinct CDR3 sequences, roughly 12% seen once. As to this clonotype: As yet, its antigen is unknown.

From germline, CDR1 is MNHEY and CDR2 SMNVEV (reference sequence). Trimming shortened V by 10 bases and J by 2 bases, and 20 bases separated the two germline ends. The CDR3 loop spans 15 amino acids. Sequenced: PBMCs or a T cell subset sorted from them (not recorded which). This TCR was recovered from an adult woman who had mild COVID-19 (a few samples of this study predate the infection). Cell type and time point are not known. The J gene is TRBJ1-2, the V gene TRBV27; D ambiguous. In DNA form, the CDR3 reads TGTGCCAACCGTTCCTCCCAAGGGAGAAACTATGGCTACACCTTC. Protein: CANRSSQGRNYGYTF.